This T cell receptor beta chain emerged from a study of regulatory T cells in long-lasting Graves disease. Study-level results: Favored usage of TRBV28, TRBJ1-2 and TRBJ2-5 was recorded in persistent disease.

There are many counts of this clonotype. The antigen is undetermined. The CDR3 spans 13 residues. Germline V gene lookup returns CDR1 SGHDT and CDR2 YYEEEE. V gave up 0 bases and J gave up 5 bases, with 6 bases separating them. Time point in this sample: newly diagnosed GD, antithyroid drugs for less than 3 months. Scientists built the TCR library using RNA that was extracted from PBMCs. According to the study, TCR beta libraries were built with iRepertoire HTBI primers and CDR3-region Arm-PCR. In TCRdb, the multiplex PCR reads were re-called with MiXCR into one record per CDR3 protein. The sample lists 400,000 to 650,000 distinct CDR3 sequences, about 16% occurring once. The data were also submitted as part of a second study, on T cells in Graves' hyperthyroidism and ophthalmopathy.

This receptor was obtained from a woman aged 35-60 years with Graves disease. This rearrangement joins TRBV5-6 to TRBJ2-1; D is possibly TRBD1 (5 bases). Sequencing used peripheral blood mononuclear cells (PBMCs), obtained at new diagnosis, from a patient treated with antithyroid drugs. The CDR3 reads CASSLEQDNEQFF. The CDR3 DNA follows: TGTGCCAGCAGCTTGGAACAGGACAATGAGCAGTTCTTC.